Presented here are 26 T cell receptor beta chains from one specimen sequenced in a study of blood T cell repertoires in COVID-19 (dated by TCRdb to 2018 to 2020). The library was prepared using the immunoSEQ multiplex PCR assay. TCRdb obtained this table from immuneACCESS and retained in-frame rearrangements with V and J assigned. These tables miss some clones; where compared with another copy, unresolved V genes account for less than half of the shortfall, and the remainder is unexplained. This sample is represented by around 100,000 clones; roughly 92% of them were singletons. 5.7% of the sample comes from the top ten. Material: peripheral blood. The source of these receptors is a man in his sixties or seventies with acute or convalescent COVID-19.

Here the CDR3 reads CASSPTGGMNTEAFF. The CDR3 DNA is TGCGCCAGCAGCCCGACAGGGGGCATGAACACTGAAGCTTTCTTT. V and J are TRBV4-1 and TRBJ1-1; 10 bases are shared with TRBD1. Per the germline V gene, CDR1 is MGHRA and CDR2 is YSYEKL. V shed 4 bases, J shed 0 bases, and the junction held 2 bases outside the gene matches. The CDR3 is 15 residues long.

This clone has only one observation. The chain uses TRBV4-3 and TRBJ1-6; D call uncertain. In germline, CDR1 is LGHNA, CDR2 YSLEER. The CDR3 loop spans 13 amino acids. V was cut by 1 base and J by 8 bases, with 6 bases left in between. CDR3 sequence (DNA): TGCGCCAGCAGCCAAGGTTATCATTCACCCCTCCACTTT. Translated, it gives CASSQGYHSPLHF.

This clone was counted a single time. The chain joins TRBV28 to TRBJ2-4; TRBD2 might be the D (6 bases). The CDR3 loop spans 16 amino acids. V dropped 2 bases and J dropped 2 bases, with 13 bases sitting between them. CDR1 and CDR2 from the germline V gene are MDHEN and SYDVKM. This chain's CDR3 is CASSLGGRGTKNIQYF. The CDR3 coding sequence is TGTGCCAGCAGTTTAGGAGGGCGCGGGACCAAAAACATTCAGTACTTC.

This sequence joins TRBV5-4 and TRBJ1-2; TRBD1 aligns across 8 bases. Trimming took 4 bases from V and 4 from J; bases not matched to a gene: 6. The CDR3 is 14 amino acids. Germline CDR1 reads SGHNT; CDR2 reads YYREEE (reference sequence). The CDR3 region is CASSVGQGPYGYTF. CDR3 sequence (DNA): TGTGCCAGCAGCGTAGGACAGGGTCCCTATGGCTACACCTTC. The full variable domain, its missing parts supplied by reference TRBV5-4 and TRBJ1-2, is ETGVTQSPTHLIKTRGQQVTLRCSSQSGHNTVSWYQQALGQGPQFIFQYYREEENGRGNFPPRFSGLQFPNYSSELNVNALELDDSALYLCASSVGQGPYGYTFGSGTRLTVV.

The rearrangement uses TRBV21-1 and TRBJ2-1; TRBD2, the table's D call, was not compared with the DNA. TRBV21-1 is assigned pseudogene status. This CDR3 comprises 22 residues. CDR3 in amino acids: CASSKARTGGLAEKISYNEQFF. DNA of the CDR3: TGTGCCAGCAGCAAAGCTAGGACGGGGGGACTAGCGGAGAAGATCTCCTACAATGAGCAGTTCTTC.

The chain uses TRBV7-9 and TRBJ2-5, with D tentatively TRBD2 (6 bases). V dropped 3 bases and J dropped 5 bases, with 13 bases sitting between them. CDR1 SEHNR and CDR2 FQNEAQ come from the germline V gene (reference sequence). The CDR3 extends over 14 amino acids. CDR3 nucleotides: TGTGCCAGCAGCTTCGGGTTGGCGGGGGAGACCCAGTACTTC. Translated, it gives CASSFGLAGETQYF.

The chain has TRBV5-4 and TRBJ1-2; no firm D call. The V end lost 5 bases, the J end lost 4 bases, and 9 bases lay between the germline ends. The germline gives CDR1 SGHNT, CDR2 YYREEE (reference sequence). The CDR3 is made up of 12 amino acids. The CDR3 here is CASRGDTYGYTF. DNA of the CDR3: TGTGCCAGCAGGGGCGACACCTATGGCTACACCTTC.

The chain joins TRBV7-8 to TRBJ2-7; 10 bases align to TRBD1. The CDR3 has 15 amino acids. V lost 5 bases and J lost 4; bases outside the gene matches: 8. The germline V gene encodes CDR1 SGHVS and CDR2 FQNEAQ. The CDR3: CASSHRDRGLYEQYF. CDR3 coding DNA: TGTGCCAGCAGCCACCGGGACAGGGGCCTTTACGAGCAGTACTTC.

The V gene is TRBV18, the J gene TRBJ1-1; D gene uncertain. Trimming cost V 3 bases and J 3 bases, with 17 bases left between them. The CDR3 consists of 16 residues. Per germline, CDR1 KGHSH and CDR2 LQKENI. CDR3 nucleotides: TGTGCCAGCTCACCGTGGGAGCAATTTCGGGACACTGAAGCTTTCTTT. This translates into CASSPWEQFRDTEAFF.

This clone was detected only once. The chain carries TRBV16 and TRBJ1-1; D is unresolved. The germline V and J ends were trimmed by 0 bases and 7 bases, with 9 bases remaining between them. CDR1 KGHSY and CDR2 FQNENV come from the germline V gene. The CDR3 sequence is 13 residues long. As DNA, the CDR3 is TGTGCCAGCAGCCAATCGGGCCGAGATGAAGCTTTCTTT. It encodes CASSQSGRDEAFF.

The chain has TRBV6-6 and TRBJ2-5, with TRBD1 matching over 8 bases. CDR1 MNHNY and CDR2 SVGAGI come from the germline V gene (reference sequence). The CDR3 is 14 residues long. After removal of 4 bases from V and 5 bases from J, the junction contained 6 bases not matched to a gene. In nucleotides, the CDR3 is TGTGCCAGCAGTTCCCAGGGGGCGATGGAGACCCAGTACTTC. As protein: CASSSQGAMETQYF.

The V and J genes are TRBV6-2 or TRBV6-3 and TRBJ1-5; D ambiguous. V was trimmed by 2 bases and J by 2 bases, leaving 13 bases between them. The CDR3 sequence is 16 residues long. Germline CDR1 is MNHEY and CDR2 is SVGEGT. The CDR3 sequence: CASSYRAGLGNQPQHF. CDR3 bases: TGTGCCAGCAGTTACCGGGCGGGTTTGGGCAATCAGCCCCAGCATTTT.

This rearrangement joins TRBV6-5 to TRBJ1-5; maybe TRBD1 (5 bases). The CDR3 sequence is 14 residues long. V dropped 5 bases and J dropped 4 bases, with 12 bases sitting between them. The germline CDR1 and CDR2 sequences are MNHEY and SVGAGI. CDR3 sequence: CASSKAGWNQPQHF. The CDR3 region has the DNA TGTGCCAGCAGTAAGGCAGGGTGGAATCAGCCCCAGCATTTT.

The chain employs TRBV10-2 and TRBJ1-1, with no clear D. The CDR3 runs 12 residues. V lost 8 bases and J 1 base, leaving 8 bases between the germline ends. Germline V gives CDR1 WSHSY, CDR2 SAAADI. The CDR3 nucleotides are TGCGCCAGCTCTTCCTCGAACACTGAAGCTTTCTTT. It codes for CASSSSNTEAFF.

In this sample, this clone turned up once. One junction end disagrees with the germline gene, perhaps due to a read error. This chain links TRBV11-3 with TRBJ2-5; D gene ambiguous. Germline V gives CDR1 SGHNT, CDR2 YENEEA. The CDR3 is 13 residues long. The CDR3 DNA reads TGTGCCAGCGGCTTCGGTGGCCAAGAGACCCAGTACTTC. Its protein product is CASGFGGQETQYF.

The rearrangement links TRBV10-3 to TRBJ2-5; the match to TRBD2 covers 8 bases. Trimming at V came to 3 bases and at J to 2 bases, leaving 8 bases not matched to a gene. Per the germline V gene, CDR1 is ENHRY and CDR2 is SYGVKD. The CDR3 has 16 residues. This chain's CDR3 is CAISDPFLAGQETQYF. DNA of the CDR3: TGTGCCATCAGTGATCCCTTTCTAGCGGGTCAAGAGACCCAGTACTTC.

The chain couples TRBV5-1 to TRBJ2-5; possible D gene TRBD1, 6 bases. The CDR3 consists of 11 residues. In germline, CDR1 is SGHRS, CDR2 YFSETQ. V shed 7 bases and J shed 4 bases, with 8 bases lying between them. The CDR3 protein is CASRTAETQYF. The CDR3, as DNA: TGCGCCAGCCGGACAGCAGAGACCCAGTACTTC.

The table lists this clone with a few counts. The chain links TRBV5-1 to TRBJ1-1, with D unclear. Trimming pared 3 bases from V and 3 bases from J, leaving 12 bases between. Germline V gene data show CDR1 as SGHRS and CDR2 as YFSETQ. The CDR3 runs 14 residues. This CDR3 reads CASSSTAGYTEAFF. CDR3 bases: TGCGCCAGCAGCTCCACGGCCGGGTACACTGAAGCTTTCTTT.

This rearrangement joins TRBV18 to TRBJ2-5; 10 bases agree with TRBD1. The trim removed 5 bases at V and 5 bases at J, leaving 5 bases unmatched. The CDR3 covers 14 residues. CDR1 and CDR2 from the germline V gene are KGHSH and LQKENI. CDR3 region: CASSTGQGSETQYF. In DNA, the CDR3 is TGTGCCAGCTCAACGGGACAGGGGTCCGAGACCCAGTACTTC.

This chain links TRBV27 with TRBJ2-3; D is ambiguous. V was trimmed by 4 bases and J by 5 bases, leaving 13 bases between them. This CDR3 region has 14 residues. Germline lookup yields CDR1 MNHEY and CDR2 SMNVEV (reference sequence). The CDR3 DNA reads as TGTGCCAGCAGTTCTCGAATGTTCGGAGATACGCAGTATTTT. Its protein is CASSSRMFGDTQYF.

The V and J genes are TRBV3-1 (or the pseudogene TRBV3-2) and TRBJ2-1; TRBD2 is a possible D gene (6 bases). The germline V and J ends were trimmed by 4 bases and 10 bases, with 17 bases remaining between them. The CDR3 runs 14 residues. Germline CDR1 LGHDT, CDR2 YNNKEL (reference sequence). CDR3 residues: CASSLNGAAGEQFF. Written as DNA, the CDR3 is TGTGCCAGCAGCCTTAACGGGGCGGCGGGAGAGCAGTTCTTC.

This clone was found a few times. The V and J genes are TRBV5-4 and TRBJ2-7; 9 nucleotides align to TRBD1. The length of the CDR3 is 14 residues. Germline CDR1 and CDR2: SGHNT and YYREEE (reference sequence). Unmatched junction bases numbered 9, after V lost 6 bases and J lost 5 bases. The DNA of the CDR3 is TGTGCCAGCACCGACCGACAGGGGGGCCACGAGCAGTACTTC. Encoded protein: CASTDRQGGHEQYF.

The chain employs TRBV27 and TRBJ2-5; 14 positions agree with TRBD2. The CDR3 sequence is 16 residues long. With V trimmed by 6 bases and J by 5 bases, 8 bases remained unmatched. Germline V gene data show CDR1 as MNHEY and CDR2 as SMNVEV (reference sequence). For the CDR3, the DNA is TGTGCCAGCAGAATAGGGACTAGCGGGAGCCGGGAGACCCAGTACTTC. This sequence encodes CASRIGTSGSRETQYF.

The V gene is TRBV7-2, the J gene TRBJ2-3; possible D gene TRBD2, 5 bases. The CDR3 totals 14 residues. CDR1 and CDR2 from the germline V gene are SGHTA and FQGNSA. Trimming took 4 bases from V and 4 from J, leaving 12 bases between them. The DNA of the CDR3 is TGTGCCAGCAGCTCCAGGAGGCCATCAGATACGCAGTATTTT. This codes for CASSSRRPSDTQYF.

The gene calls are TRBV11-2 and TRBJ2-3, with 9 bases aligning to TRBD1. The germline V gene encodes CDR1 SGHAT and CDR2 FQNNGV. Losses at the gene ends were 3 bases for V and 6 bases for J; bases not matched to a gene: 10. The CDR3 spans 16 residues. This chain's CDR3 is CASSFWGQGLRDTQYF. CDR3 DNA: TGTGCCAGCAGCTTTTGGGGACAGGGACTAAGGGATACGCAGTATTTT.

This clone was seen only a few times. The J gene is TRBJ1-3, the V gene TRBV5-8; no definite D call. V shed 0 bases and J shed 1 base, with 8 bases lying between them. Germline V CDR1 and CDR2: SGHTS, YDEGEE. This CDR3 is 15 amino acids long. CDR3 in amino acids: CASSLGATSGNTIYF. DNA for the CDR3: TGTGCCAGCAGCTTGGGGGCGACATCTGGAAACACCATATATTTT.